Listed below are T cell receptor beta chains from one sample, sequenced in a study of T cell responses to AZD1222 COVID-19 vaccine. TCRdb's copy holds only in-frame clones and misses some; the assay was immunoSEQ multiplex PCR. This sample yields 150,000 or so clones, of which roughly 90% are seen a single time; about 5.5% belongs to the top ten. Sequenced material: peripheral blood, taken on day 0 of AZD1222 vaccination. Receptor source: an adult in good health. CDR3s include the opening cysteine and the closing phenylalanine or tryptophan. D genes are given only for firm matches. Clone size appears in some rows only: once, few, many, or a class for an expanded clone.

v_gene	d_gene	abundance	j_gene	CDR3nt	CDR3aa
TRBV3-1/TRBV3-2	.	.	TRBJ2-3	TGTGCCAGCAGCCAGCTAGCGTCGGGGGATACGCAGTATTTT	CASSQLASGDTQYF
TRBV3-1/TRBV3-2	.	.	TRBJ2-6	TGTGCCGCAAGGAGCTCTGGGGCCAACGTCCTGACTTTC	CAARSSGANVLTF
TRBV7-6	.	.	TRBJ2-1	TGTGCCAGCAGTACAGGGATATACAATGAGCAGTTCTTC	CASSTGIYNEQFF
TRBV3-1/TRBV3-2	.	.	TRBJ1-3	TGTGCCAGCAGCCTCGGTCGACAGACCTCTGGAAACACCATATATTTT	CASSLGRQTSGNTIYF
TRBV2	TRBD1	.	TRBJ2-5	TGTGCCAGCCAGGGGGCGAGGTTGGAGACCCAGTACTTC	CASQGARLETQYF
TRBV5-1	.	.	TRBJ2-1	TGCGCCAGCAGCTTGGTTGGGGGCGCGTTTAATGAGCAGTTCTTC	CASSLVGGAFNEQFF
TRBV15	TRBD1	.	TRBJ2-7	TGTGCCACCAGCAGAGGTGGGCGACAGGGAACCTACGAGCAGTACTTC	CATSRGGRQGTYEQYF
TRBV9	.	.	TRBJ1-1	TGTGCCAGCAGCGTAATGTCTGAAGCTTTCTTT	CASSVMSEAFF
TRBV2	.	.	TRBJ2-2	TGTGCCAGCAGTGGACGGACACCGAACACCGGGGAGCTGTTTTTT	CASSGRTPNTGELFF
TRBV10-3	TRBD2	.	TRBJ2-1	TGTGCCATCAGTGAGTCCGGGACTAGCGGCTACAATGAGCAGTTCTTC	CAISESGTSGYNEQFF
TRBV19	.	.	TRBJ2-1	TGTGCCAGTAGTATTCCCGGGACAACCCTGGGAAATGAGCAGTTCTTC	CASSIPGTTLGNEQFF
TRBV5-1	TRBD2	.	TRBJ2-1	TGCGCCAGCAGCCCGGGGACTAGCGGGAATGAGCAGTTCTTC	CASSPGTSGNEQFF
TRBV18	TRBD1	.	TRBJ1-1	TGTGCCAGCTCACCGAGGGGGCGCACTGAAGCTTTCTTT	CASSPRGRTEAFF
TRBV24-1	.	once	TRBJ2-1	TGTGCCTCCGCGAGGGCGGACCACAATGAGCAGTTCTTC	CASARADHNEQFF
TRBV2	.	.	TRBJ1-3	TGTGCCAGCAGGGAGACACTGGACTCTGGAAACACCATATATTTT	CASRETLDSGNTIYF
TRBV11-3	TRBD1	.	TRBJ2-5	TGTGCCAGCAGCTCAGGACAGGGGACCGTTCAGGAGACCCAGTACTTC	CASSSGQGTVQETQYF
TRBV24-1	.	.	TRBJ1-5	TGTGCCACCAGTGACTACGGGGAAGATCAGCCCCAGCATTTT	CATSDYGEDQPQHF
TRBV2	TRBD1	.	TRBJ2-7	TGTGCCAGCAGTGAATCGGAACCGGGACAGGGTTTCTTC	CASSESEPGQGFF
TRBV29-1	TRBD1	.	TRBJ2-2	TGCAGCATGACAGGGGCGGACACCGGGGAGCTGTTTTTT	CSMTGADTGELFF
TRBV5-6	.	.	TRBJ1-3	TGTGCCAGCAGCTTCCGCGGGACGGGCCAAAGGTCCATATATTTT	CASSFRGTGQRSIYF
TRBV5-1	.	.	TRBJ2-1	TGCGCCAGCAGCTTGGAAGTTGGGATAAGCGGAGAGGGGGGGTTCTTC	CASSLEVGISGEGGFF
TRBV3-1/TRBV3-2	.	.	TRBJ2-2	TGTGCCAGCAGCCAAGGAGGTACGCGAATTACCACCGGGGAGCTGTTTTTT	CASSQGGTRITTGELFF
TRBV7-9	.	.	TRBJ2-2	TGTGCCAGCAGCTTTCTTACAAACACCGGGGAGCTGTTTTTT	CASSFLTNTGELFF
TRBV15	.	.	TRBJ2-5	TGTGCCACCAGAACTAGGGTGGAGGAGACCCAGTACTTC	CATRTRVEETQYF
TRBV20-1	TRBD2	.	TRBJ2-5	TGCAGTGCTAGTGGCTGGCTAGCGGCAGAGACCCAGTACTTC	CSASGWLAAETQYF
TRBV7-2	.	.	TRBJ1-1	TGTGCCAGCAGCCGGAGCGGGGTTGAAGCTTTCTTT	CASSRSGVEAFF
TRBV10-1	TRBD1	.	TRBJ2-7	TGCGCCAGCAGTGCCTCCCCGGGGGGACAGGGTTTCTCCTACGAGCAGTACTTC	CASSASPGGQGFSYEQYF
TRBV25-1	TRBD1	.	TRBJ2-7	TGTGCCAGCAGTGAAATGGACAGGCAATTCTCCTACGAGCAGTACTTC	CASSEMDRQFSYEQYF
TRBV6-1	.	.	TRBJ1-1	TGTGCCAGCAGTGAAGCGACAGGCACTGAAGCTTTCTTT	CASSEATGTEAFF
TRBV7-8	.	.	TRBJ1-6	TGTGCCAGCAGCTTAAGGGGCAGCGGTTCACCCCTCCACTTT	CASSLRGSGSPLHF
TRBV27	.	.	TRBJ2-7	TGTGCCAGCAGTGCTCTTACGGACGAGCAGTACTTC	CASSALTDEQYF